This TCR beta chain was observed in a study of T cell responses to AZD1222 COVID-19 vaccine. Produced via immunoSEQ multiplex PCR; TCRdb's table is partial and in-frame only. The sample holds around 140,000 clones, 70% to 90% seen once. CDR1 is KGHSH, CDR2 LQKENI, per germline. The CDR3 length is 14 residues. Trimming removed 1 base at V and 3 bases at J, with 9 bases between. This sample comprised peripheral blood, obtained 28 days after the second AZD1222 dose. The clonotype originates from an adult who received the AZD1222 COVID-19 vaccine. This sequence joins TRBV18 and TRBJ2-5; D unclear. The CDR3 DNA sequence: TGTGCCAGCTCACCACAGATTGATGAAGAGACCCAGTACTTC. Its protein product is CASSPQIDEETQYF. Using reference TRBV18 and TRBJ2-5 for the parts outside the CDR3, the full variable domain is NAGVMQNPRHLVRRRGQEARLRCSPMKGHSHVYWYRQLPEEGLKFMVYLQKENIIDESGMPKERFSAEFPKEGPSILRIQQVVRGDSAAYFCASSPQIDEETQYFGPGTRLLVL.